The clone carrying this T cell receptor (beta chain) came up many times. Antigen specificity is unknown. In TCRdb, the reads were re-called with MiXCR into one record per CDR3 protein. Found here are approximately 100,000 distinct CDR3 sequences, less than 55% of them singletons; the top ten hold around 70%. The entry originates in a study of T cell repertoires in cytomegalovirus infection. Across the whole study: HLA-B-restricted CMV epitopes that are well studied were used alongside recently identified HLA-C-restricted ones. Both CMV infection and a matching HLA type were indicated by public TCR beta signatures.

This TCR came from a human donor in good health (CMV status not recorded). Some clones in this sample may be carry-over from other donors' samples. The specimen comprised CD8+ T cells from cultured PBMCs, sampled from culture after CMV antigen stimulation.

CDR3 region: CASSQGDTDNSPLHF. CDR3 in DNA: TGTGCCAGCAGCCAAGGGGACACCGATAATTCACCCCTCCACTTT. The genes are TRBV7-2 and TRBJ1-6, with D perhaps matching TRBD1 (6 bases). Trimming stripped 5 bases from V and 5 bases from J, with 13 bases between. From germline, CDR1 is SGHTA and CDR2 FQGNSA. CDR3 length equals 15 residues.